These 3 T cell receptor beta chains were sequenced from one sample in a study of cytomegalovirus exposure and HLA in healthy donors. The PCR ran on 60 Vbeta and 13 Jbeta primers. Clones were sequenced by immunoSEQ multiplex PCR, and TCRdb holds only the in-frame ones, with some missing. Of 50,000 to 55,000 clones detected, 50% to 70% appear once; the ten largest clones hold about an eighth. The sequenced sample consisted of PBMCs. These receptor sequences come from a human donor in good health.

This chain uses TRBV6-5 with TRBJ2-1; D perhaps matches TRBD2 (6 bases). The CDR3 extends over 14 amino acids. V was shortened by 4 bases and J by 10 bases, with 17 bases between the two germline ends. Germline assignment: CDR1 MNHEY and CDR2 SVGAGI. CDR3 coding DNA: TGTGCCAGCAGTTTCCTAATGGGGGGTGGGGAGCAGTTCTTC. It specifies CASSFLMGGGEQFF.

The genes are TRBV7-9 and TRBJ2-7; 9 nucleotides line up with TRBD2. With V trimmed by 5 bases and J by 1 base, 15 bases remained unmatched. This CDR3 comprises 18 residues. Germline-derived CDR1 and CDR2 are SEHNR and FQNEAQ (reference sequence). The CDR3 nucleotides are TGTGCCAGCAGCCCGAGGATTGGCGGCGGGGGGGCTTCCTACGAGCAGTACTTC. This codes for CASSPRIGGGGASYEQYF.

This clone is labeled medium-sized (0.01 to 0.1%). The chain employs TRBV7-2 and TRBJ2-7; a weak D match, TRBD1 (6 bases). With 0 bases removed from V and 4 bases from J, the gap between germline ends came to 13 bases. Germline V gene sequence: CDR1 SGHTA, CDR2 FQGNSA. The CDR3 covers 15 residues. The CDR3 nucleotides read TGTGCCAGCAGCTTAGCGGCGGGTCAGGGGTACGAGCAGTACTTC. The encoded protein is CASSLAAGQGYEQYF. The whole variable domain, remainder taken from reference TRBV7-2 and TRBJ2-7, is GAGVSQSPSNKVTEKGKDVELRCDPISGHTALYWYRQSLGQGLEFLIYFQGNSAPDKSGLPSDRFSAERTGGSVSTLTIQRTQQEDSAVYLCASSLAAGQGYEQYFGPGTRLTVT.